The 21 T cell receptor beta chains below come from one sample, sequenced in a study of cytomegalovirus exposure and HLA in healthy donors (dated by TCRdb to about 2017). The library was made by the immunoSEQ multiplex PCR assay. For the multiplex PCR, a mixture combining 60 forward primers for TCR Vbeta segments and 13 reverse primers for TCR Jbeta segments was used. TCRdb holds this immuneACCESS table with in-frame rearrangements only. Some clones are missing; in checked studies, unresolved V genes explain under half, and the rest has no known cause. The sample's clone listing holds about 120,000 clones. More than 3% of the sample goes to the ten largest clones. The sample was PBMCs. The receptors come from a man between 25 and 39 years old in good health and CMV-seronegative.

CDR3 in amino acids: CASSLGGRKNTGELFF. CDR3 coding DNA: TGTGCCAGCAGCTTAGGGGGGAGGAAAAACACCGGGGAGCTGTTTTTT. J is TRBJ2-2 and V is TRBV11-3, with a weak D call TRBD2 (6 bases). The V end was cut by 1 base, the J end by 2 bases, with 11 bases between. Germline loops: CDR1 SGHNT, CDR2 YENEEA. This CDR3 is 16 amino acids long.

The chain uses TRBV7-8 and TRBJ2-7, with 9 bases lining up with TRBD2. The CDR3 totals 14 residues. Losses at the gene ends were 6 bases for V and 0 bases for J; bases not matched to a gene: 3. From germline, CDR1 is SGHVS and CDR2 FQNEAQ. The CDR3: CASSSGGNSYEQYF. The CDR3 DNA reads as TGTGCCAGCAGTAGCGGGGGAAACTCCTACGAGCAGTACTTC.

This chain links TRBV6-4 with TRBJ1-2; 7 bases line up with TRBD1. V was pared by 8 bases and J by 8 bases, with 11 bases of the junction left unmatched. Germline CDR1 MRHNA, CDR2 SNTAGT. The CDR3 sequence is 13 residues long. The CDR3, as DNA: TGTGCCAGCGTTGGACAGGAGGTTCGGGGCTACACCTTC. Protein sequence: CASVGQEVRGYTF.

The chain is built from TRBV5-4 and TRBJ1-5; 8 positions match TRBD1. The junction had 1 base not matched to a gene; V was cut back by 0 bases and J by 2 bases. The CDR3 contains 15 residues. Germline V gene sequence: CDR1 SGHNT, CDR2 YYREEE (reference sequence). The CDR3 nucleotides read TGTGCCAGCAGCTTGGCAGGGGGCGGCAATCAGCCCCAGCATTTT. Translated, it gives CASSLAGGGNQPQHF. The full variable domain, rest sourced from reference TRBV5-4 and TRBJ1-5, is ETGVTQSPTHLIKTRGQQVTLRCSSQSGHNTVSWYQQALGQGPQFIFQYYREEENGRGNFPPRFSGLQFPNYSSELNVNALELDDSALYLCASSLAGGGNQPQHFGDGTRLSIL.

V and J are TRBV11-3 and TRBJ2-1, with 7 bases aligning to TRBD1. Germline V lookup: CDR1 SGHNT, CDR2 YENEEA. V dropped 5 bases and J dropped 10; count of bases not matched to a gene: 5. This CDR3 is 12 amino acids long. As DNA, the CDR3 is TGTGCCAGCAGCAGACAGGGAAAGGAGCAGTTCTTC. This encodes CASSRQGKEQFF.

The rearrangement joins TRBV5-1 to TRBJ1-1; 8 bases match TRBD1. Germline CDR1 reads SGHRS; CDR2 reads YFSETQ. The CDR3 length is 14 residues. V lost 4 bases, J lost 3 bases, and 5 bases stayed unmatched. The CDR3 sequence: CASSQDRADTEAFF. In DNA form, the CDR3 reads TGCGCCAGCAGCCAGGACAGGGCAGACACTGAAGCTTTCTTT.

The chain employs TRBV5-1 and TRBJ2-1; TRBD2 agrees at 7 bases. The CDR3 has 15 residues. Germline V gives CDR1 SGHRS, CDR2 YFSETQ. The ends lost 3 bases at V and 2 bases at J; junction bases unmatched: 5. The DNA of the CDR3 is TGCGCCAGCAGCTCCGGGACTATCACCTACAATGAGCAGTTCTTC. Its protein product is CASSSGTITYNEQFF. Using reference TRBV5-1 and TRBJ2-1 for the parts outside the CDR3, the full variable domain is KAGVTQTPRYLIKTRGQQVTLSCSPISGHRSVSWYQQTPGQGLQFLFEYFSETQRNKGNFPGRFSGRQFSNSRSEMNVSTLELGDSALYLCASSSGTITYNEQFFGPGTRLTVL.

The V and J genes are TRBV20-1 and TRBJ1-2; the D gene is possibly TRBD1 (6 bases). The CDR3 runs 11 residues. Germline values: CDR1 DFQATT, CDR2 SNEGSKA (reference sequence). V lost 4 bases and J lost 8, with 11 bases in between. This chain's CDR3 is CSATTGMGYTF. In DNA form, the CDR3 reads TGCAGTGCTACCACAGGGATGGGCTACACCTTC.

In DNA form, the CDR3 reads TGTGCCAGCTCACTACTACAACCCTGGGGCGACACTGAAGCTTTCTTT. This codes for CASSLLQPWGDTEAFF. The chain carries TRBV18 and TRBJ1-1; TRBD1 might be the D (5 bases). Trimming left V 4 bases short and J 3 bases short, with 18 bases between. The germline gives CDR1 KGHSH, CDR2 LQKENI. This CDR3 is 16 amino acids long.

This chain uses TRBV6-6 with TRBJ1-2; no clear D gene. The CDR3 has 16 residues. With 2 bases removed from V and 7 bases from J, the gap between germline ends came to 20 bases. Per the germline V gene, CDR1 is MNHNY and CDR2 is SVGAGI (reference sequence). CDR3 coding DNA: TGTGCCAGCAGTTACGGTACGGAGCTCGTGGTGACTGGCTACACCTTC. Translated: CASSYGTELVVTGYTF.

The J gene is TRBJ2-7, the V gene TRBV6-5; 13 bases are a match to TRBD2. Germline CDR1 is MNHEY and CDR2 is SVGAGI. The V segment lost 6 bases and the J segment 8 bases; nucleotides outside the gene matches: 7. The CDR3 is 14 amino acids. The CDR3 nucleotides are TGTGCCAGCAGGAGAGGACTAGCGGGGGAGAAGCAGTACTTC. This codes for CASRRGLAGEKQYF.

This chain's CDR3 is CASSLRGGQLLAKNIQYF. The CDR3 coding sequence is TGTGCCAGCAGTCTAAGAGGGGGACAGCTTCTAGCCAAAAACATTCAGTACTTC. The chain links TRBV2 to TRBJ2-4; 7 nucleotides match TRBD1. V shed 5 bases and J 0 bases; nucleotides not matched to a gene: 13. The CDR3 extends over 18 amino acids. Germline-derived CDR1 and CDR2 are SNHLY and FYNNEI.

Concerning this clone: Other nucleotide sequences from this sample produce the same CDR3. This chain connects TRBV19 to TRBJ1-4, with D uncertain. CDR1 is LNHDA and CDR2 is SQIVND in the germline V gene (reference sequence). V was trimmed by 3 bases and J by 4 bases, leaving 6 bases between them. There are 13 residues in the CDR3. The DNA of the CDR3 is TGTGCCAGTAGTATCCACAGTAATGAAAAACTGTTTTTT. Its translation is CASSIHSNEKLFF. Together with reference TRBV19 and TRBJ1-4, the CDR3 gives the full variable domain: DGGITQSPKYLFRKEGQNVTLSCEQNLNHDAMYWYRQDPGQGLRLIYYSQIVNDFQKGDIAEGYSVSREKKESFPLTVTSAQKNPTAFYLCASSIHSNEKLFFGSGTQLSVL.

J is TRBJ2-7 and V is TRBV6-1; TRBD1 matches at 7 bases. V lost 4 bases and J lost 3; bases outside the gene matches: 6. The germline V gene encodes CDR1 MNHNS and CDR2 SASEGT. The CDR3 has 14 residues. In DNA, the CDR3 is TGTGCCAGCAGTGGACAGGGTGAGGGCTACGAGCAGTACTTC. It translates to CASSGQGEGYEQYF.

This sequence joins TRBV19 and TRBJ2-5, with 7 positions matching TRBD2. Losses at the gene ends were 6 bases for V and 2 bases for J; bases not matched to a gene: 3. The germline V gene encodes CDR1 LNHDA and CDR2 SQIVND (reference sequence). The CDR3 is 13 residues long. The CDR3 sequence is CASRAGGQETQYF. The DNA of the CDR3 is TGTGCCAGTAGGGCCGGGGGGCAAGAGACCCAGTACTTC.

The V and J genes are TRBV30 and TRBJ1-4, with D tentatively TRBD1 (5 bases). The V end lost 4 bases, the J end lost 11 bases, and 20 bases lay between the germline ends. The CDR3 length is 14 residues. Germline V gives CDR1 GTSNPN, CDR2 SVGIG (reference sequence). The CDR3 nucleotides read TGTGCCTGGACCCCGGGAGCTAATCGGGGCAAACTGTTTTTT. Protein: CAWTPGANRGKLFF.

This rearrangement joins TRBV5-1 to TRBJ2-2; 12 nucleotides align to TRBD2. V was pared by 4 bases and J by 6 bases, with 10 bases of the junction left unmatched. The CDR3 runs 17 residues. Looked up from germline, CDR1 is SGHRS and CDR2 is YFSETQ. CDR3 region: CASSPTSSGGASGELFF. For the CDR3, the DNA is TGCGCCAGCAGCCCAACCTCTAGCGGGGGGGCGTCCGGGGAGCTGTTTTTT.

The rearrangement links TRBV5-1 to TRBJ2-1; TRBD2 aligns across 10 bases. Trimming at V came to 6 bases and at J to 2 bases, leaving 14 bases not matched to a gene. Germline CDR1 is SGHRS and CDR2 is YFSETQ. The CDR3 loop spans 18 amino acids. Written as DNA, the CDR3 is TGCGCCAGCATGGCCGGACAATCCGGGACTAGCGCCTACAATGAGCAGTTCTTC. It codes for CASMAGQSGTSAYNEQFF.

The V gene is TRBV2, the J gene TRBJ1-1; TRBD1 aligns across 7 bases. J was trimmed by 5 bases and V by 7 bases; bases with no gene match: 7. CDR1 and CDR2 from the germline V gene are SNHLY and FYNNEI. This CDR3 is 13 amino acids long. The CDR3 DNA sequence: TGTGCCAGCACCGAGGGGGCTCGAACTGAAGCTTTCTTT. Translated: CASTEGARTEAFF.

The chain employs TRBV9 and TRBJ2-1; 10 bases map to TRBD2. This CDR3 has 17 residues. CDR1 and CDR2 (germline): SGDLS, YYNGEE. V lost 0 bases to trimming and J lost 4 bases; unmatched junction nucleotides: 7. The CDR3 sequence: CASSVEASGGRYNEQFF. The CDR3 nucleotides read TGTGCCAGCAGCGTAGAGGCTAGCGGGGGCCGTTACAATGAGCAGTTCTTC.

This chain links TRBV4-1 with TRBJ2-1, with TRBD2 identical over 7 bases. Unmatched junction bases numbered 10, after V lost 5 bases and J lost 0 bases. Looked up from germline, CDR1 is MGHRA and CDR2 is YSYEKL. The CDR3 consists of 17 residues. For the CDR3, the DNA is TGCGCCAGCAGCTCCGGGGTCGGGGGGAACTCCTACAATGAGCAGTTCTTC. As protein: CASSSGVGGNSYNEQFF.